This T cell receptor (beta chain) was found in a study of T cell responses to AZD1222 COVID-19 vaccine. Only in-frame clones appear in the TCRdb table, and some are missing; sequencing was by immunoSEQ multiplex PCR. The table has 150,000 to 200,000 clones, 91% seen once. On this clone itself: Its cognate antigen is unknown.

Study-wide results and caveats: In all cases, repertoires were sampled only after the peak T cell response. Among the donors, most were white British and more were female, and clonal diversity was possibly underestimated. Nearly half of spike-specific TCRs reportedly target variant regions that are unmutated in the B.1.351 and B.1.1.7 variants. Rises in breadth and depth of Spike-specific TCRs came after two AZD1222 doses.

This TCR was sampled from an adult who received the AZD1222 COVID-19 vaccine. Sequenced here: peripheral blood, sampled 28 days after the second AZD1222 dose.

CDR3 loop: CASSFDSDTGELFF. The CDR3 DNA is TGTGCCAGCAGCTTTGACTCCGACACCGGGGAGCTGTTTTTT. This chain links TRBV7-3 with TRBJ2-2, with unresolved D. Germline CDR1 is SGHTA and CDR2 is FQGTGA. This CDR3 is 14 amino acids long. V gave up 3 bases and J gave up 3 bases, with 8 bases separating them.